This passage covers 31 T cell receptor beta chains from one sample sequenced in a study of shared clonotypes between healthy human individuals (TCRdb year 2020). CD8 naive samples were obtained by positive selection for CCR7 among CD45RO-negative cells, yielding a CD45RA+CCR7+ population from which TemRA cells were excluded. The library was obtained by the immunoSEQ multiplex PCR assay. TCRdb obtained this table from immuneACCESS and retained in-frame rearrangements with V and J assigned. These tables miss some clones; where compared with another copy, unresolved V genes account for less than half of the shortfall, and the remainder is unexplained. This sample comprises roughly 650,000 clones, approximately 96% of them detected only once. The ten largest make up approximately 0.1% of the sample. Input material: naive CD8+ T cells sorted from blood. This specimen's cell subset or site label, per the study, means: CD45RA+CCR7+. Receptor source: a woman in her twenties or thirties in good health.

This chain joins TRBV4-1 and TRBJ2-1; 10 bases are shared with TRBD2. V was pared by 5 bases and J by 8 bases, with 6 bases of the junction left unmatched. The CDR3 sequence is 14 residues long. CDR1 and CDR2 from the germline V gene are MGHRA and YSYEKL. As DNA, the CDR3 is TGCGCCAGCAGCAACCTAGCGGGAGAGGATGAGCAGTTCTTC. Protein product: CASSNLAGEDEQFF.

The chain is built from TRBV5-8 and TRBJ2-1, with 9 bases identical to TRBD2. V lost 4 bases and J lost 7; bases outside the gene matches: 6. The CDR3 is 14 amino acids. CDR1 is SGHTS and CDR2 is YDEGEE in the germline V gene. The CDR3 protein is CASSPSGRFNEQFF. The DNA for the CDR3 is TGTGCCAGCAGCCCAAGCGGGAGGTTTAATGAGCAGTTCTTC.

The chain joins TRBV5-4 to TRBJ2-1, with D possibly TRBD1 on 6 matching bases. The CDR3 contains 16 residues. Germline CDR1 SGHNT, CDR2 YYREEE (reference sequence). V was clipped by 5 bases and J by 5 bases, with 20 bases between them. CDR3 bases: TGTGCCAGCAGGTCGGGCAGGACAGATATAAACAATGAGCAGTTCTTC. Its translation is CASRSGRTDINNEQFF.

The rearrangement uses TRBV28 and TRBJ1-3, with D hard to call. V gave up 2 bases and J gave up 9 bases, with 17 bases separating them. There are 15 residues in the CDR3. Germline V lookup: CDR1 MDHEN, CDR2 SYDVKM. In DNA, the CDR3 is TGTGCCAGCAGTTTAATCTCCTCGGGCATCGGCACCATATATTTT. Its translation: CASSLISSGIGTIYF.

The chain carries TRBV9 and TRBJ2-3; 13 bases line up with TRBD2. Trimming removed 3 bases from V and 2 bases from J; junction bases left unmatched: 3. Looked up from germline, CDR1 is SGDLS and CDR2 is YYNGEE. The CDR3 runs 16 residues. In DNA form, the CDR3 reads TGTGCCAGCAGCGCCGGGACTAGCGGGGCCACAGATACGCAGTATTTT. This codes for CASSAGTSGATDTQYF.

J is TRBJ2-1 and V is TRBV28; 13 nucleotides match TRBD2. The V gene end was trimmed by 2 bases and the J gene end by 9 bases; junction bases not matched to a gene: 7. The length of the CDR3 is 16 residues. Germline lookup yields CDR1 MDHEN and CDR2 SYDVKM. CDR3 loop: CASSLRTSGRVVEQFF. CDR3 nucleotides: TGTGCCAGCAGTTTAAGAACTAGCGGGAGGGTTGTTGAGCAGTTCTTC.

The J gene is TRBJ2-1, the V gene TRBV7-9; D may be TRBD1 (6 bases). Trimming stripped 5 bases from V and 7 bases from J, with 18 bases between. CDR1 is SEHNR, CDR2 FQNEAQ, per germline (reference sequence). This CDR3 has 15 residues. The CDR3, as DNA: TGTGCCAGCAGCCACAGTGCAGGGGAATTTAATGAGCAGTTCTTC. Its translation is CASSHSAGEFNEQFF. The full variable domain, rest sourced from reference TRBV7-9 and TRBJ2-1, is DTGVSQNPRHKITKRGQNVTFRCDPISEHNRLYWYRQTLGQGPEFLTYFQNEAQLEKSRLLSDRFSAERPKGSFSTLEIQRTEQGDSAMYLCASSHSAGEFNEQFFGPGTRLTVL.

The chain carries TRBV7-2 and TRBJ1-5; no clear D gene. V dropped 2 bases and J dropped 7 bases, with 12 bases sitting between them. There are 14 residues in the CDR3. Germline V CDR1 and CDR2: SGHTA, FQGNSA. As DNA, the CDR3 is TGTGCCAGCAGCTTATCTTCCCTCGGGCAGCCCCAGCATTTT. The encoded protein is CASSLSSLGQPQHF.

The CDR3 here is CASGAYGDTQYF. CDR3 bases: TGTGCCAGCGGGGCTTACGGTGATACGCAGTATTTT. The V gene is TRBV7-9, the J gene TRBJ2-3; D might be TRBD1 (5 bases). The V and J ends lost 8 bases and 6 bases respectively, with 12 bases between them. Germline CDR1 SEHNR, CDR2 FQNEAQ (reference sequence). This CDR3 contains 12 residues.

V gene TRBV27 combines with J gene TRBJ2-2; no clear D gene. Per the germline V gene, CDR1 is MNHEY and CDR2 is SMNVEV (reference sequence). CDR3 length: 17 residues. Between the trimmed V and J ends, which lost 2 bases and 6 bases, there was a span of 19 bases. CDR3 loop: CASSLIGVLAKSGELFF. Here the CDR3 DNA reads TGTGCCAGCAGTTTAATCGGTGTATTAGCTAAGTCCGGGGAGCTGTTTTTT.

About this clone: The same CDR3 can be traced to other DNA sequences in this sample. This chain joins TRBV27 and TRBJ2-3, with D uncertain. Looked up from germline, CDR1 is MNHEY and CDR2 is SMNVEV (reference sequence). Between the trimmed V and J ends, which lost 6 bases and 2 bases, there was a span of 3 bases. The CDR3 has 11 amino acids. The CDR3 here is CASSSTDTQYF. As DNA, the CDR3 is TGTGCCAGCAGCTCCACAGATACGCAGTATTTT.

The CDR3 loop is CASSMGPSGAETDTQYF. Written as DNA, the CDR3 is TGTGCCAGTAGTATGGGTCCTAGCGGCGCGGAGACAGATACGCAGTATTTT. The rearrangement links TRBV19 to TRBJ2-3; 7 positions match TRBD2. With V trimmed by 3 bases and J by 3 bases, 12 bases remained unmatched. Germline values: CDR1 LNHDA, CDR2 SQIVND (reference sequence). This CDR3 comprises 17 residues.

V is TRBV19 and J is TRBJ2-1, with TRBD2 matching 9 bases. Germline values: CDR1 LNHDA, CDR2 SQIVND (reference sequence). There are 15 residues in the CDR3. The junction had 8 bases not matched to a gene; V was cut back by 3 bases and J by 8 bases. In DNA, the CDR3 is TGTGCCAGTAGTATCTTAGCGGGGGCCTGGGATGAGCAGTTCTTC. This encodes CASSILAGAWDEQFF. Based on the CDR3 plus reference TRBV19 and TRBJ2-1, the full variable domain is DGGITQSPKYLFRKEGQNVTLSCEQNLNHDAMYWYRQDPGQGLRLIYYSQIVNDFQKGDIAEGYSVSREKKESFPLTVTSAQKNPTAFYLCASSILAGAWDEQFFGPGTRLTVL.

This chain joins TRBV5-1 and TRBJ1-2, with TRBD1 matching over 9 bases. Trimming took 2 bases from V and 8 from J; bases not matched to a gene: 7. Germline values: CDR1 SGHRS, CDR2 YFSETQ. The CDR3 is 14 amino acids. CDR3 sequence: CASSLPGQGRGYTF. In DNA, the CDR3 is TGCGCCAGCAGCTTACCGGGACAGGGTCGCGGCTACACCTTC.

This clone was counted once. This sample includes further DNA sequences coding for the same CDR3. This chain joins TRBV11-3 and TRBJ2-1; 15 bases are a match to TRBD2. This CDR3 comprises 15 residues. The germline gives CDR1 SGHNT, CDR2 YENEEA. Trimming took 4 bases from V and 7 from J; bases not matched to a gene: 2. The CDR3 reads CASSSGTSGRNEQFF. In DNA, the CDR3 is TGTGCCAGCAGCTCCGGGACTAGCGGGAGGAATGAGCAGTTCTTC. The entire variable domain, with the rest obtained from reference TRBV11-3 and TRBJ2-1, is as follows: EAGVVQSPRYKIIEKKQPVAFWCNPISGHNTLYWYLQNLGQGPELLIRYENEEAVDDSQLPKDRFSAERLKGVDSTLKIQPAELGDSAVYLCASSSGTSGRNEQFFGPGTRLTVL.

This chain uses TRBV11-2 with TRBJ2-5; 9 bases are a match to TRBD2. The J call could be wrong; TRBJ2-7 is a better fit for the DNA end. The V gene's germline CDR1 is SGHAT and CDR2 FQNNGV. There are 15 residues in the CDR3. Here the CDR3 reads CASSLHSGRGNEQYF. As DNA, the CDR3 is TGTGCCAGCAGCCTGCATAGCGGGAGAGGGAACGAGCAGTACTTC.

The chain is built from TRBV5-4 and TRBJ2-1; D gene ambiguous. The CDR3 has 11 amino acids. The germline CDR1 and CDR2 sequences are SGHNT and YYREEE (reference sequence). Trimming took off 3 bases at V and 9 bases at J, with 7 bases between the two ends. Here the CDR3 reads CASSYGFEQFF. The CDR3 DNA follows: TGTGCCAGCAGCTACGGCTTTGAGCAGTTCTTC. Full variable domain (outside the CDR3, taken from reference TRBV5-4 and TRBJ2-1): ETGVTQSPTHLIKTRGQQVTLRCSSQSGHNTVSWYQQALGQGPQFIFQYYREEENGRGNFPPRFSGLQFPNYSSELNVNALELDDSALYLCASSYGFEQFFGPGTRLTVL.

The rearrangement links TRBV13 to TRBJ2-7; D is unclear. This CDR3 has 12 residues. Trimming pared 4 bases from V and 9 bases from J, leaving 13 bases between. Germline V CDR1 and CDR2: PRHDT, FYEKMQ (reference sequence). CDR3 residues: CASSWGSMGQYF. Written as DNA, the CDR3 is TGTGCCAGCAGCTGGGGTTCGATGGGGCAGTACTTC.

The chain has TRBV4-1 and TRBJ2-5, with D perhaps matching TRBD2 (5 bases). Per the germline V gene, CDR1 is MGHRA and CDR2 is YSYEKL. This CDR3 has 13 amino acids. The V end was cut by 1 base, the J end by 7 bases, with 10 bases between. CDR3: CASSQAERVTQYF. The CDR3 nucleotides are TGCGCCAGCAGCCAAGCAGAGAGGGTGACCCAGTACTTC.

V gene TRBV27 combines with J gene TRBJ2-2; D gene ambiguous. The V end was cut by 2 bases, the J end by 1 base, with 5 bases between. The CDR3 has 14 residues. In germline, CDR1 is MNHEY, CDR2 SMNVEV (reference sequence). The CDR3 bases are TGTGCCAGCAGTTTACAGAGGAACACCGGGGAGCTGTTTTTT. Its protein is CASSLQRNTGELFF.

The rearrangement joins TRBV4-1 to TRBJ2-3; 10 bases match TRBD1. Germline CDR1 MGHRA, CDR2 YSYEKL. The CDR3 is 18 amino acids. V gave up 8 bases and J gave up 5 bases; unmatched junction bases: 19. In nucleotides, the CDR3 is TGCGCCAGCGCTCCCTTAAAGGGGACAGGGGTTGGTAAAGATACGCAGTATTTT. Its protein is CASAPLKGTGVGKDTQYF.

This clone was recorded once. This rearrangement joins TRBV19 to TRBJ2-7; perhaps TRBD2 as D (5 bases). The CDR3 spans 15 residues. Germline CDR1 is LNHDA and CDR2 is SQIVND (reference sequence). Trimming pared 3 bases from V and 3 bases from J, leaving 15 bases between. This CDR3 reads CASSMSGSELYEQYF. The CDR3 DNA is TGTGCCAGTAGTATGTCGGGGAGTGAGCTCTACGAGCAGTACTTC. Full variable domain (remainder filled in from reference TRBV19 and TRBJ2-7): DGGITQSPKYLFRKEGQNVTLSCEQNLNHDAMYWYRQDPGQGLRLIYYSQIVNDFQKGDIAEGYSVSREKKESFPLTVTSAQKNPTAFYLCASSMSGSELYEQYFGPGTRLTVT.

V is TRBV28 and J is TRBJ2-5, with D perhaps being TRBD1 or TRBD2 (7 bases each). V lost 5 bases, J lost 3 bases, and 10 bases lay in between. The CDR3 totals 13 residues. The germline V gene encodes CDR1 MDHEN and CDR2 SYDVKM. In nucleotides, the CDR3 is TGTGCCAGCAGTGCAGGGGGGGAAGAGACCCAGTACTTC. It codes for CASSAGGEETQYF.

The chain couples TRBV7-9 to TRBJ1-2; the D is unclear. Germline V gene sequence: CDR1 SEHNR, CDR2 FQNEAQ (reference sequence). This CDR3 comprises 11 residues. CDR3 in DNA: TGTGGGGTACATTCTAACTATGGCTACACCTTC. The encoded protein is CGVHSNYGYTF.

V usage is TRBV4-1 and J usage is TRBJ2-7; the D is unclear. Trimming shortened V by 4 bases and J by 4 bases, and 17 bases separated the two germline ends. CDR1 and CDR2 from the germline V gene are MGHRA and YSYEKL. The CDR3 extends over 15 amino acids. The CDR3, as DNA: TGCGCCAGCAGCCCCCATCTACTCTACAGATACGAGCAGTACTTC. Protein sequence: CASSPHLLYRYEQYF.

The rearrangement uses TRBV7-9 and TRBJ2-1; the D gene is possibly TRBD2 (6 bases). CDR1 is SEHNR and CDR2 is FQNEAQ in the germline V gene (reference sequence). Trimming left V 5 bases short and J 5 bases short, with 10 bases between. The CDR3 is 13 amino acids. CDR3 bases: TGTGCCAGCAGCAGACTAGAAAACAATGAGCAGTTCTTC. As protein: CASSRLENNEQFF.

The V gene is TRBV28, the J gene TRBJ2-1; 7 nucleotides align to TRBD2. Germline values: CDR1 MDHEN, CDR2 SYDVKM. This CDR3 region has 16 residues. Unmatched junction bases numbered 10, after V lost 3 bases and J lost 5 bases. CDR3: CASSFYGGSPHNEQFF. The CDR3 region has the DNA TGTGCCAGCAGTTTTTATGGCGGGAGTCCCCACAATGAGCAGTTCTTC.

As regards this clone: Other DNA variants within this sample encode the same CDR3. The chain's CDR3 is CASSLGGNSYEQYF. The CDR3 bases are TGTGCCAGCAGCTTGGGGGGTAACTCCTACGAGCAGTACTTC. The V call is TRBV5-8, the J call TRBJ2-7; no reliable D call. Per germline, CDR1 SGHTS and CDR2 YDEGEE. CDR3 size: 14 residues. V lost 0 bases, J lost 0 bases, and 7 bases lay in between.

This clone occurred a few times. This chain uses TRBV13 with TRBJ1-1; D is unresolved. Germline V gene lookup returns CDR1 PRHDT and CDR2 FYEKMQ (reference sequence). The CDR3 consists of 14 residues. The V end was cut by 0 bases, the J end by 4 bases, with 9 bases between. In nucleotides, the CDR3 is TGTGCCAGCAGCTTAGGTATTTCTAGCACTGAAGCTTTCTTT. It yields the protein CASSLGISSTEAFF.

This chain connects TRBV6-5 to TRBJ2-7; weak D call: TRBD1 (6 bases). Trimming shortened V by 7 bases and J by 1 base, and 11 bases separated the two germline ends. Germline V CDR1 and CDR2: MNHEY, SVGAGI. CDR3 length: 13 amino acids. CDR3 region: CASTSDSSYEQYF. DNA for the CDR3: TGTGCCAGCACCTCGGACAGTTCCTACGAGCAGTACTTC.

This clone was observed a handful of times. The rearrangement links TRBV30 to TRBJ2-7, with D possibly being TRBD1 (5 bases). CDR1 is GTSNPN and CDR2 is SVGIG in the germline V gene (reference sequence). The V and J ends lost 0 bases and 0 bases respectively, with 15 bases between them. There are 16 residues in the CDR3. CDR3 coding DNA: TGTGCCTGGAGTGTAGGAATCGGCAGGGACTCCTACGAGCAGTACTTC. Amino acid sequence: CAWSVGIGRDSYEQYF.